Sequencing of this T cell receptor (beta chain) was carried out in a study of CD8 T cells in Susac syndrome. The authors sequenced TCR beta from blood CD8+ and CD4+ T cells. V lost 2 bases to trimming and J lost 6 bases, with 5 bases between them. CDR1 is MNHEY, CDR2 SVGEGT, per germline. This CDR3 is 12 amino acids long. Random hexamers were used to reverse transcribe about 0.45 to 1 ug of RNA. MiXCR, applied by TCRdb to the immunoSEQ multiplex PCR reads, yields one record per CDR3 protein. The data contain 65,000 to 95,000 distinct CDR3 sequences, 90% to 95% of them seen just once; the ten biggest clones take up more than 0.8%.

The sequenced sample was CD8+ T cells from PBMCs. This sequence originates from a human donor with Susac syndrome. The chain recombines TRBV6-2 or TRBV6-3 with TRBJ2-1; the D is unclear. The CDR3, as DNA: TGTGCCAGCAGTTACCCAAGCAATGAGCAGTTCTTC. It yields the protein CASSYPSNEQFF.